The 23 T cell receptor beta chains given below trace back to one sample, sequenced in a study of blood T cell repertoires in COVID-19. Assay used: immunoSEQ multiplex PCR; TCRdb lists only in-frame clones, some missing. The sample includes 150,000 to 200,000 clones, about 80% of them seen just once. Sequenced: peripheral blood. The source of these receptors is a woman in her 70s with acute or convalescent COVID-19.

V gene TRBV7-3 combines with J gene TRBJ2-2; D is possibly TRBD2 (6 bases). The CDR3 extends over 15 amino acids. Germline V gene data show CDR1 as SGHTA and CDR2 as FQGTGA. V was trimmed by 1 base and J by 7 bases, leaving 13 bases between them. The DNA of the CDR3 is TGTGCCAGCAGCTTAAACGCGGGGCATGGCGGGGAGCTGTTTTTT. As protein: CASSLNAGHGGELFF.

This sequence joins TRBV4-3 and TRBJ2-2, with TRBD2 as a possible D gene (6 bases). The CDR3 runs to 16 residues. Germline-derived CDR1 and CDR2 are LGHNA and YSLEER. Deletions cut 4 bases from V and 6 bases from J, with 18 bases between. The CDR3 reads CASSPQGGGASGELFF. The CDR3 coding sequence is TGCGCCAGCAGCCCTCAGGGAGGTGGGGCTTCCGGGGAGCTGTTTTTT.

The chain combines TRBV19 with TRBJ1-2, with 7 bases lining up with TRBD1. This CDR3 region has 14 residues. V was clipped by 5 bases and J by 8 bases; unmatched bases: 11. Germline V gene sequence: CDR1 LNHDA, CDR2 SQIVND (reference sequence). CDR3: CASSPGTAYGGYTF. The CDR3, as DNA: TGTGCCAGTAGTCCCGGGACAGCCTATGGAGGCTACACCTTC. Together with reference TRBV19 and TRBJ1-2, the CDR3 gives the full variable domain: DGGITQSPKYLFRKEGQNVTLSCEQNLNHDAMYWYRQDPGQGLRLIYYSQIVNDFQKGDIAEGYSVSREKKESFPLTVTSAQKNPTAFYLCASSPGTAYGGYTFGSGTRLTVV.

Details on this clone: The same CDR3 arises from other DNA sequences in this sample as well. The chain links TRBV6-5 to TRBJ1-5, with TRBD1 as a possible D gene (5 bases). This CDR3 is 13 amino acids long. V was pared by 6 bases and J by 3 bases, with 9 bases between. CDR1 is MNHEY and CDR2 is SVGAGI in the germline V gene. The CDR3 is CASRQVNNQPQHF. The CDR3, as DNA: TGTGCCAGCAGACAGGTTAACAATCAGCCCCAGCATTTT.

This chain connects TRBV7-2 to TRBJ1-5; D may be TRBD1 (5 bases). Trimming stripped 2 bases from V and 4 bases from J, with 9 bases between. The length of the CDR3 is 14 residues. CDR1 and CDR2 from the germline V gene are SGHTA and FQGNSA. The CDR3 region is CASSLQGPNQPQHF. CDR3 bases: TGTGCCAGCAGCTTACAGGGTCCGAATCAGCCCCAGCATTTT. Variable domain in full (rest from reference TRBV7-2 and TRBJ1-5): GAGVSQSPSNKVTEKGKDVELRCDPISGHTALYWYRQSLGQGLEFLIYFQGNSAPDKSGLPSDRFSAERTGGSVSTLTIQRTQQEDSAVYLCASSLQGPNQPQHFGDGTRLSIL.

The rearrangement uses TRBV19 and TRBJ1-5, with 7 bases lining up with TRBD1. The CDR3 has 17 residues. Trimming took 3 bases from V and 3 from J; bases not matched to a gene: 11. Germline CDR1 and CDR2: LNHDA and SQIVND (reference sequence). The CDR3 region is CASSIRSDRAPNQPQHF. CDR3 DNA sequence: TGTGCCAGTAGTATTAGATCCGACAGGGCCCCCAATCAGCCCCAGCATTTT.

This clone was counted only a few times. The chain recombines TRBV28 with TRBJ1-4, with D possibly being TRBD1 (5 bases). CDR1 and CDR2 from the germline V gene are MDHEN and SYDVKM. The CDR3 runs to 16 residues. V was cut by 5 bases and J by 2 bases, with 15 bases left in between. For the CDR3, the DNA is TGTGCCAGCAGTAGTCCTGGCGGGGCCACTAATGAAAAACTGTTTTTT. Protein: CASSSPGGATNEKLFF.

This clone was seen only once. This chain links TRBV15 with TRBJ2-5; TRBD2 agrees at 12 bases. The CDR3 runs 16 residues. V was pared by 0 bases and J by 7 bases, with 6 bases of the junction left unmatched. Germline CDR1 reads LNHNV; CDR2 reads YYDKDF (reference sequence). CDR3: CATSRDLAGGMVTQYF. In nucleotides, the CDR3 is TGTGCCACCAGCAGAGATCTAGCGGGGGGGATGGTGACCCAGTACTTC. The whole variable domain, remainder taken from reference TRBV15 and TRBJ2-5, is DAMVIQNPRYQVTQFGKPVTLSCSQTLNHNVMYWYQQKSSQAPKLLFHYYDKDFNNEADTPDNFQSRRPNTSFCFLDIRSPGLGDTAMYLCATSRDLAGGMVTQYFGPGTRLLVL.

The chain has TRBV7-9 and TRBJ1-1, with a weak D call TRBD1 (5 bases). The CDR3 consists of 12 residues. Between the trimmed V and J ends, which lost 4 bases and 7 bases, there was a span of 10 bases. Germline CDR1 reads SEHNR; CDR2 reads FQNEAQ (reference sequence). CDR3 nucleotide sequence: TGTGCCAGCAGCTCAGGGTCAGGTGAAGCTTTCTTT. This sequence encodes CASSSGSGEAFF.

CDR3 protein: CASSDGTGSEQYF. CDR3 nucleotide sequence: TGTGCCAGCAGTGACGGGACAGGGAGCGAGCAGTACTTC. V gene TRBV2 combines with J gene TRBJ2-7, with 9 bases lining up with TRBD1. The CDR3 loop spans 13 amino acids. Germline trimming cut 3 bases from V and 6 bases from J; bases unmatched to any gene: 3. CDR1 SNHLY and CDR2 FYNNEI come from the germline V gene.

The rearrangement links TRBV27 to TRBJ1-2; maybe TRBD1 (5 bases). Looked up from germline, CDR1 is MNHEY and CDR2 is SMNVEV (reference sequence). This CDR3 spans 14 amino acids. V was pared by 3 bases and J by 4 bases, with 12 bases between. As DNA, the CDR3 is TGTGCCAGCAGTTTCTCTAGGGGTACCTATGGCTACACCTTC. Residues: CASSFSRGTYGYTF.

The chain has TRBV5-4 and TRBJ2-6, with TRBD1 matching over 7 bases. V shed 3 bases, J shed 1 base, and the junction held 1 base outside the gene matches. CDR1 SGHNT and CDR2 YYREEE come from the germline V gene (reference sequence). CDR3 length: 15 residues. The CDR3 DNA follows: TGTGCCAGCAGCTCCAGGGGGTCTGGGGCCAACGTCCTGACTTTC. Protein sequence: CASSSRGSGANVLTF.

This rearrangement joins TRBV2 to TRBJ2-1; unclear D gene. Trimming shortened V by 7 bases and J by 2 bases, and 9 bases separated the two germline ends. The CDR3 extends over 13 amino acids. Germline V lookup: CDR1 SNHLY, CDR2 FYNNEI. The CDR3 DNA reads as TGTGCCAGCAAAACAGAGCCCTACAATGAGCAGTTCTTC. This encodes CASKTEPYNEQFF.

In its sample, this clone was seen a few times. This chain links TRBV7-9 with TRBJ2-7, with TRBD2 identical over 11 bases. The ends lost 4 bases at V and 4 bases at J; junction bases unmatched: 12. The CDR3 totals 17 residues. Looked up from germline, CDR1 is SEHNR and CDR2 is FQNEAQ (reference sequence). The CDR3 loop is CASSSIADSGRAYEQYF. The CDR3, as DNA: TGTGCCAGCAGCTCAATTGCCGATAGCGGGAGGGCTTACGAGCAGTACTTC.

As regards this clone: Other DNA variants within this sample encode the same CDR3. The chain has TRBV19 and TRBJ2-7; 7 bases are shared with TRBD1. The V gene end was trimmed by 5 bases and the J gene end by 1 base; junction bases not matched to a gene: 8. The CDR3 has 15 amino acids. Looked up from germline, CDR1 is LNHDA and CDR2 is SQIVND (reference sequence). CDR3 DNA: TGTGCCAGTAGTCCTCGGACAGGAGCGTCCTACGAGCAGTACTTC. Protein product: CASSPRTGASYEQYF.

V is TRBV18 and J is TRBJ1-4; D unclear. V shed 3 bases and J shed 0 bases, with 11 bases lying between them. This CDR3 region has 16 residues. CDR1 and CDR2 (germline): KGHSH, LQKENI. The CDR3 DNA reads as TGTGCCAGCTCACCGCGAGGGATAACAACTAATGAAAAACTGTTTTTT. Protein sequence: CASSPRGITTNEKLFF.

V is TRBV7-6 and J is TRBJ2-2, with TRBD2 as a possible D gene (6 bases). Trimming took off 5 bases at V and 6 bases at J, with 22 bases between the two ends. This CDR3 spans 17 amino acids. Germline V gives CDR1 SGHVS, CDR2 FNYEAQ. The CDR3 protein is CASSLRGEGLGAGELFF. The CDR3 DNA reads as TGTGCCAGCAGCCTGCGGGGCGAAGGCCTCGGGGCCGGGGAGCTGTTTTTT.

This rearrangement joins TRBV3-1 (or the pseudogene TRBV3-2) to TRBJ1-5; possibly TRBD1 for D (5 bases). Germline values: CDR1 LGHDT, CDR2 YNNKEL (reference sequence). The CDR3 covers 14 residues. Trimming cost V 1 base and J 5 bases, with 9 bases left between them. DNA for the CDR3: TGTGCCAGCAGCCAAGGACAGAACCATCAGCCCCAGCATTTT. This sequence encodes CASSQGQNHQPQHF.

The J gene is TRBJ2-2, the V gene TRBV2; TRBD2 matches 10 bases. The CDR3 length is 13 residues. Unmatched junction bases numbered 4, after V lost 7 bases and J lost 8 bases. Germline V gene data show CDR1 as SNHLY and CDR2 as FYNNEI. The CDR3 spells CASKAGGPGELFF. The CDR3 nucleotides are TGTGCCAGCAAAGCGGGGGGGCCAGGGGAGCTGTTTTTT.

V and J are TRBV6-2 or TRBV6-3 and TRBJ2-7, with D possibly matching TRBD1 (5 bases). The germline gives CDR1 MNHEY, CDR2 SVGEGT. The germline V and J ends were trimmed by 0 bases and 6 bases, with 9 bases remaining between them. This CDR3 has 13 amino acids. DNA of the CDR3: TGTGCCAGCAGTTACTCGTGGGGCCTCGAGCAGTACTTC. Its translation: CASSYSWGLEQYF.

V gene TRBV2 combines with J gene TRBJ2-3, with D possibly being TRBD1 (5 bases). Germline lookup yields CDR1 SNHLY and CDR2 FYNNEI. CDR3 length: 13 amino acids. V was cut by 5 bases and J by 2 bases, with 8 bases left in between. The CDR3 DNA reads TGTGCCAGCAGTAGACAGACCACAGATACGCAGTATTTT. Protein sequence: CASSRQTTDTQYF.

This clone is a singleton in its sample. This rearrangement joins TRBV21-1 to TRBJ1-2. TRBV21-1 is given as a pseudogene. This CDR3 region has 17 residues. The CDR3 DNA is TGTGCCAGCAGCCCACCGCTCTGGAGTCCCTCTAACTATGGCTACACCTTC. Translation: CASSPPLWSPSNYGYTF.

This clone was observed once. V usage is TRBV9 and J usage is TRBJ1-5; D gene unclear. Per germline, CDR1 SGDLS and CDR2 YYNGEE. The CDR3 has 11 residues. V was trimmed by 10 bases and J by 5 bases, leaving 10 bases between them. The CDR3 coding sequence is TGTGCCGGGCCCCCGGATCAGCCCCAGCATTTT. It yields the protein CAGPPDQPQHF.